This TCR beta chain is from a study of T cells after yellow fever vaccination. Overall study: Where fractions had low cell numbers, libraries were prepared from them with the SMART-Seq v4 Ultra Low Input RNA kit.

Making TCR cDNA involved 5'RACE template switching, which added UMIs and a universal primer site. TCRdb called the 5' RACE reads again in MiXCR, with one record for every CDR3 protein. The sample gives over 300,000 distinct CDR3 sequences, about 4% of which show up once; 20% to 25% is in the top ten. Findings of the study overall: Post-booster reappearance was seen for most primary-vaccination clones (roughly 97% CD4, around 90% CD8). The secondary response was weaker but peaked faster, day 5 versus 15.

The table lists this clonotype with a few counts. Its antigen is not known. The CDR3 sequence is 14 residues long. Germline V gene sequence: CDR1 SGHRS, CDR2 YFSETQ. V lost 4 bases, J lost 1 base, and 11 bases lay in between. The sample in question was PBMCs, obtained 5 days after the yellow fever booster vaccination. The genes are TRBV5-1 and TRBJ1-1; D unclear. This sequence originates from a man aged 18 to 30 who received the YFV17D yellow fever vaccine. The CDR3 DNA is TGCGCCAGCAGCCCCCTTTGGGAGAACACTGAAGCTTTCTTT. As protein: CASSPLWENTEAFF.